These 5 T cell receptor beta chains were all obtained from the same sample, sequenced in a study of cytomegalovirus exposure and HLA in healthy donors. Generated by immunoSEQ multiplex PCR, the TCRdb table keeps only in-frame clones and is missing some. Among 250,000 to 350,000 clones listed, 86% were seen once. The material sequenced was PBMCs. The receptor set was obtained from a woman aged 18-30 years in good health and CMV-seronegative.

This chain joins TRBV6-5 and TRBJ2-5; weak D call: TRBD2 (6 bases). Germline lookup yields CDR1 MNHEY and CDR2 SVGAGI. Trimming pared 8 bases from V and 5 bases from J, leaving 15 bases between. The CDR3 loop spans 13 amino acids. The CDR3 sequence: CASGQPEGETQYF. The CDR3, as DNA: TGTGCCAGCGGGCAACCGGAGGGGGAGACCCAGTACTTC.

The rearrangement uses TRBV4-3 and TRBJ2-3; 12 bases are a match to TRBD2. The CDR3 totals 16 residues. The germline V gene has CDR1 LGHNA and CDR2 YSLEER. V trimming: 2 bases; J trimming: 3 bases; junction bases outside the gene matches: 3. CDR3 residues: CASSQLTSGSTDTQYF. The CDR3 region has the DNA TGCGCCAGCAGCCAACTGACTAGCGGGAGTACAGATACGCAGTATTTT.

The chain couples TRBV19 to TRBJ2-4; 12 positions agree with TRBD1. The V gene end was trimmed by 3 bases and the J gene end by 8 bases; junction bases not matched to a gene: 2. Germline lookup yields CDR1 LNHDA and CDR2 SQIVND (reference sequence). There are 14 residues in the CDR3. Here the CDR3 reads CASSMGQGADIQYF. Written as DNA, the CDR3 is TGTGCCAGTAGTATGGGACAGGGGGCCGACATTCAGTACTTC.

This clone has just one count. The CDR3: CASSYAGSGTDTQYF. In DNA, the CDR3 is TGTGCCAGCAGCTACGCGGGAAGCGGCACAGATACGCAGTATTTT. The chain has TRBV6-5 and TRBJ2-3; D perhaps matches TRBD2 (6 bases). The CDR3 has 15 amino acids. CDR1 is MNHEY and CDR2 is SVGAGI in the germline V gene. Trimming left V 6 bases short and J 1 base short, with 14 bases between.

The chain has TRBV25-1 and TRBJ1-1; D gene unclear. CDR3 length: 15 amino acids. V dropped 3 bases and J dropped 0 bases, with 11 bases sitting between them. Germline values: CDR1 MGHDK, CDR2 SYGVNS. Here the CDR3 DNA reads TGTGCCAGCAGTGATATTCGGGGAATGAACACTGAAGCTTTCTTT. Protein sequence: CASSDIRGMNTEAFF.